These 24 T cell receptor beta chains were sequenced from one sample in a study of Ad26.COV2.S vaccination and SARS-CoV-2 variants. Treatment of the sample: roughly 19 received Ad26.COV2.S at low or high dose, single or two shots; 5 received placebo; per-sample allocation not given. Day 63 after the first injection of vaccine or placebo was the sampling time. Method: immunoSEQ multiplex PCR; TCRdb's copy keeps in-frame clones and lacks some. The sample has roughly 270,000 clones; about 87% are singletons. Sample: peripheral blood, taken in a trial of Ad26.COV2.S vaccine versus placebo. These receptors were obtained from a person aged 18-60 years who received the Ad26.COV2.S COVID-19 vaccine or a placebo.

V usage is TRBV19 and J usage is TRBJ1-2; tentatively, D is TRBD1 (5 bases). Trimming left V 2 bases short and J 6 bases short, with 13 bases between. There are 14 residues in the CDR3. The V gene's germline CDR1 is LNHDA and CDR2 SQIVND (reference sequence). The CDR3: CASSIRKAGNGYTF. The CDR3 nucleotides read TGTGCCAGTAGTATAAGGAAGGCAGGGAATGGCTACACCTTC.

The CDR3 sequence is CASSFGGRDYEQYF. The DNA for the CDR3 is TGTGCCAGCAGCTTCGGGGGCAGGGACTACGAGCAGTACTTC. V is TRBV5-5 and J is TRBJ2-7; D possibly matches TRBD1 or TRBD2 (6 bases each). In germline, CDR1 is SGHKS, CDR2 YYEKEE (reference sequence). Deletions cut 2 bases from V and 3 bases from J, with 12 bases between. The CDR3 runs 14 residues.

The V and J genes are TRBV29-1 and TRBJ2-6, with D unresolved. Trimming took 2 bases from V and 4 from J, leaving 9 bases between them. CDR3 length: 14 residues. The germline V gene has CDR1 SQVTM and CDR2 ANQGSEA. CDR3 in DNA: TGCAGCGTTGAACGGGTCTCAGGGGCCAACGTCCTGACTTTC. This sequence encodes CSVERVSGANVLTF.

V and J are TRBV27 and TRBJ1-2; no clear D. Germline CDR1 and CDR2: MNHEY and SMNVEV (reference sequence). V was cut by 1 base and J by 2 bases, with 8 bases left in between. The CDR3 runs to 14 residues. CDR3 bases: TGTGCCAGCAGTTTATTTGGCAAAAACTATGGCTACACCTTC. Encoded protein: CASSLFGKNYGYTF.

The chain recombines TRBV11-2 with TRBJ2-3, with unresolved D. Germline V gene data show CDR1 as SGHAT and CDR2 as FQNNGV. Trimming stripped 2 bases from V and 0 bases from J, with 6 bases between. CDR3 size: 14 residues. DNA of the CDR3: TGTGCCAGCAGCTTAACAGAGAGCACAGATACGCAGTATTTT. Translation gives CASSLTESTDTQYF.

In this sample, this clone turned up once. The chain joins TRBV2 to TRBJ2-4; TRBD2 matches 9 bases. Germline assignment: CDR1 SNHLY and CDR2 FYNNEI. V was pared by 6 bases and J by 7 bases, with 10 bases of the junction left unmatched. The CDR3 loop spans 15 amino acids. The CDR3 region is CASRNTGLAWNIQYF. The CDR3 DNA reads TGTGCCAGCAGAAATACGGGACTAGCATGGAACATTCAGTACTTC.

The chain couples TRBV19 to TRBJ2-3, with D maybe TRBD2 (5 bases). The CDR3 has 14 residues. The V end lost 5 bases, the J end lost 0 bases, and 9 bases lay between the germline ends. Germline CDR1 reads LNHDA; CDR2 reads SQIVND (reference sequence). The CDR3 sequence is CASSAPGSTDTQYF. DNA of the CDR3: TGTGCCAGTAGTGCACCGGGGAGCACAGATACGCAGTATTTT.

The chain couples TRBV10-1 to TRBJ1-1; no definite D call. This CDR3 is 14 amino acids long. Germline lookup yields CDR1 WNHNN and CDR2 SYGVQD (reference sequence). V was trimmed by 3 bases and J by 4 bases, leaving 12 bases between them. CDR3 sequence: CASSENLEVTEAFF. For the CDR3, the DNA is TGCGCCAGCAGTGAAAACCTGGAAGTCACTGAAGCTTTCTTT.

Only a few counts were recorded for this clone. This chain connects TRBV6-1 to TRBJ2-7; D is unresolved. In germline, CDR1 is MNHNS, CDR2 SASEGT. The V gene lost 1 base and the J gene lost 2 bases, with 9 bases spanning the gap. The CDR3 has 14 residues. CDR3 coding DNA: TGTGCCAGCAGTGAAGTTCACGGAACCTACGAGCAGTACTTC. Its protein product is CASSEVHGTYEQYF.

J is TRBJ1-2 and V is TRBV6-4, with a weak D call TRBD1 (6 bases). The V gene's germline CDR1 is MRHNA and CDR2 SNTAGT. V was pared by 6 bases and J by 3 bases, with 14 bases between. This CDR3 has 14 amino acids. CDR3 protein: CASRPTGQDYGYTF. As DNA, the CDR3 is TGTGCCAGCAGACCTACAGGGCAGGACTATGGCTACACCTTC.

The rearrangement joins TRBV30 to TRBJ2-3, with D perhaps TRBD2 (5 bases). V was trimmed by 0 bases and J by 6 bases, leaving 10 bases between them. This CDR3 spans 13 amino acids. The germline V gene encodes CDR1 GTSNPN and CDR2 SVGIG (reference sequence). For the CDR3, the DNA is TGTGCCTGGAGTGTACAAGCGGCCGATACGCAGTATTTT. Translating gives CAWSVQAADTQYF.

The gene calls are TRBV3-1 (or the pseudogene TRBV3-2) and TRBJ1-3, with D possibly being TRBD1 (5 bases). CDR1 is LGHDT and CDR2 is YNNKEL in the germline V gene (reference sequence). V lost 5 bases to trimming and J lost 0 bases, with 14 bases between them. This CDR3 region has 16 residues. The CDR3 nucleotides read TGTGCCAGCAGCTCCACAGGAACCAGCTCTGGAAACACCATATATTTT. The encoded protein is CASSSTGTSSGNTIYF.

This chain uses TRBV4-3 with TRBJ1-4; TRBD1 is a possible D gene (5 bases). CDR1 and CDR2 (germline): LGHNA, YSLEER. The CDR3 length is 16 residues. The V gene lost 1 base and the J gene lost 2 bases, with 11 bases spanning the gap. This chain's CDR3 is CASSQGGALTNEKLFF. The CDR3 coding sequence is TGCGCCAGCAGCCAAGGCGGGGCGCTCACTAATGAAAAACTGTTTTTT.

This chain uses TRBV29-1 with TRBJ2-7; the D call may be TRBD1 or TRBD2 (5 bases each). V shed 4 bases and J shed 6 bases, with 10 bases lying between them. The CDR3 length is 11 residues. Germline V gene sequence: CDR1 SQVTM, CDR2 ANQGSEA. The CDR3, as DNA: TGCAGCGTTGTTAGAGGGACCGAGCAGTACTTC. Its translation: CSVVRGTEQYF.

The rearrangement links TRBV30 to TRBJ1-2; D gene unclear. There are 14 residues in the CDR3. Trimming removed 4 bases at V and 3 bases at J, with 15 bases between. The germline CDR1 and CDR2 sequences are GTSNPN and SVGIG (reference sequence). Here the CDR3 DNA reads TGTGCCTGGACGGGGAGTAAACATCACTATGGCTACACCTTC. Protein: CAWTGSKHHYGYTF.

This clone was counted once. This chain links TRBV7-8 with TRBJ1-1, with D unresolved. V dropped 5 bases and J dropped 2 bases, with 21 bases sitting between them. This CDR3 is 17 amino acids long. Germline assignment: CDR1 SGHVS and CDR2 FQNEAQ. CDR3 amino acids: CASSRRPPYEGNTEAFF. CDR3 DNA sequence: TGTGCCAGCAGCCGCCGACCTCCGTACGAGGGAAACACTGAAGCTTTCTTT.

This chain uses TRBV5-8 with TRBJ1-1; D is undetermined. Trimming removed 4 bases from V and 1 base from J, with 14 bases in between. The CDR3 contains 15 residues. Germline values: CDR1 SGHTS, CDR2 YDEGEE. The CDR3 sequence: CASSLTSTGNTEAFF. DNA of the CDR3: TGTGCCAGCAGCCTAACGTCGACGGGGAACACTGAAGCTTTCTTT.

The CDR3 here is CASSQESGTGGLANYGYTF. The CDR3 DNA is TGTGCCAGCAGCCAAGAATCCGGGACAGGGGGCCTGGCTAACTATGGCTACACCTTC. This rearrangement joins TRBV4-2 to TRBJ1-2, with TRBD1 matching over 12 bases. There are 19 residues in the CDR3. The V segment lost 0 bases and the J segment 0 bases; nucleotides outside the gene matches: 8. Looked up from germline, CDR1 is LGHNA and CDR2 is YNFKEQ.

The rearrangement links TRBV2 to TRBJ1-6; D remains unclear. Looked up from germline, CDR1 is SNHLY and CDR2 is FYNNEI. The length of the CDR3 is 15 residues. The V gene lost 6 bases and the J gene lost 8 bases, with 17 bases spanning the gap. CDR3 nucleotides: TGTGCCAGCAGGGTGGAGGAGGCGGGCCATTCACCCCTCCACTTT. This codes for CASRVEEAGHSPLHF.

CDR3 bases: TGCGCCAGCAGCTTCGTGACAGGGGCCGACGAGCAGTACTTC. It codes for CASSFVTGADEQYF. The chain links TRBV5-1 to TRBJ2-7; 8 nucleotides match TRBD1. Unmatched junction bases numbered 6, after V lost 2 bases and J lost 5 bases. Germline values: CDR1 SGHRS, CDR2 YFSETQ. CDR3 length: 14 amino acids.

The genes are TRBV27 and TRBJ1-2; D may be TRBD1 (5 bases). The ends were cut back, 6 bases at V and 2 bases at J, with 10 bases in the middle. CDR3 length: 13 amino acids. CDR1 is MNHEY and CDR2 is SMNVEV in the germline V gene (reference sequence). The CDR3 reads CASSHRQNYGYTF. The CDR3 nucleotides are TGTGCCAGCAGCCACCGACAGAACTATGGCTACACCTTC.

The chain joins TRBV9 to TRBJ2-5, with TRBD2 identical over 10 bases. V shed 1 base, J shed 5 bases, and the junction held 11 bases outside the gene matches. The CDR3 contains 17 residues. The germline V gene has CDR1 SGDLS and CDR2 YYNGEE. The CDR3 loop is CASSVSTRLAGEETQYF. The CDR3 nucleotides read TGTGCCAGCAGCGTATCCACCCGACTAGCGGGTGAGGAGACCCAGTACTTC.

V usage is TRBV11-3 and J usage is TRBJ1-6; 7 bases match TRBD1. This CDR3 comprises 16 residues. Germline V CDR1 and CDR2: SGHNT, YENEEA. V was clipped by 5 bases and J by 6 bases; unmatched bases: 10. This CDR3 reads CASSPSGQRSNSPLHF. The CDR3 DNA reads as TGTGCCAGCAGCCCCTCGGGACAGAGGAGTAATTCACCCCTCCACTTT.

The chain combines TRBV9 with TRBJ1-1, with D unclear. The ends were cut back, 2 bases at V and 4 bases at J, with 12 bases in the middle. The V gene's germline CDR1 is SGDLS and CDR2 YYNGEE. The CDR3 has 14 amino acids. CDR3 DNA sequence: TGTGCCAGCAGCGTGCTCGCGGGTGGCACTGAAGCTTTCTTT. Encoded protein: CASSVLAGGTEAFF.